This section outlines one TCR beta chain sequence together with its context. The antigen remains undetermined. This is likely a read error, given that the CDR3 carries no conserved phenylalanine or tryptophan at its end. It is unclear where the CDR3 begins or ends on the DNA, so no DNA is shown, and the CDR3 is as TCRdb lists it. The germline CDR1 and CDR2 sequences are SGHTA and FQGNSA. The CDR3 has 17 residues if both end residues are counted. From the PCR reads, TCRdb called clonotypes with MiXCR, one entry per CDR3 protein. The repertoire holds around 34,000 distinct CDR3 sequences, 52% seen once, with roughly 25% in the top ten. This sample stems from a study of esophageal squamous cell carcinoma under preoperative chemotherapy. Overall study results and limits: Tumor-infiltrating lymphocytes showed no significant post-chemotherapy TCR diversity increase, unlike peripheral T cells. After treatment, tumor-infiltrating lymphocytes apparently came partly from blood T cells.

Indicated time point: after preoperative PTX-NDP chemotherapy. Paclitaxel-nedaplatin chemotherapy was given to patients ahead of their surgery. This TCR was sampled from a human donor with esophageal squamous cell carcinoma. The donor label of this sample is uncertain. The chain joins TRBV7-2 to TRBJ2-5; the table's D gene call, TRBD2, was not cross checked with the DNA. This material was acquired from a patient given preoperative chemotherapy. The CDR3 sequence is CASSLIERGGAPETQYL.